The 10 T cell receptor beta chains given below trace back to one sample, sequenced in a study of Graves' ophthalmopathy and Graves' hyperthyroidism. Amplified material comprised TCR beta CDR3 regions derived from RNA transcripts. HTBI-primed RT-PCR formed the first round, and a multiplex PCR formed the second. TCRdb passed the multiplex PCR reads through MiXCR, listing each CDR3 protein once. The sample lists roughly 1.1 million distinct CDR3 sequences; roughly 35% were seen once. Sequenced material: peripheral blood or thyroid tissue (not recorded which). Receptors were obtained from an adult man with Graves' hyperthyroidism.

Remarks on this clonotype: Possible read error: a much larger clone is one base away. This chain joins TRBV7-9 and TRBJ2-7; 7 bases match TRBD1. V was clipped by 11 bases and J by 2 bases; unmatched bases: 6. The CDR3 has 12 amino acids. Germline-derived CDR1 and CDR2 are SEHNR and FQNEAQ (reference sequence). This chain's CDR3 is CACTGTAYEQYF. The CDR3 DNA follows: TGTGCCTGCACCGGGACAGCCTACGAGCAGTACTTC.

The gene calls are TRBV7-6 and TRBJ2-7; 8 bases agree with TRBD1. V dropped 0 bases and J dropped 4; count of bases not matched to a gene: 5. Germline CDR1 and CDR2: SGHVS and FNYEAQ. The CDR3 contains 15 residues. In nucleotides, the CDR3 is TGTGCCAGCAGCTTAGCTGCGACAGGGGTGTACGAGCAGTACTTC. This encodes CASSLAATGVYEQYF.

This clonotype was detected only a few times. Its ends do not fully match the called genes, so a read error is possible. The chain has TRBV29-1 and TRBJ2-5; 9 nucleotides align to TRBD1. The length of the CDR3 is 15 residues. In germline, CDR1 is SQVTM, CDR2 ANQGSEA. The CDR3 here is CASSPETGGQETQYF. The CDR3 coding sequence is TGTGCCAGCTCACCTGAGACAGGGGGACAAGAGACCCAGTACTTC.

The chain has TRBV10-2 and TRBJ2-7, with 7 bases matching TRBD2. CDR3 length: 17 residues. Germline trimming cut 8 bases from V and 7 bases from J; bases unmatched to any gene: 23. The germline CDR1 and CDR2 sequences are WSHSY and SAAADI. The CDR3 region has the DNA TGCGCCAGCTATGGGAACAAGCGCGGGAGAAAACTGGGGGAGCAGTACTTC. It yields the protein CASYGNKRGRKLGEQYF.

The rearrangement joins TRBV7-9 to TRBJ1-2; 8 bases fit TRBD1. After removal of 4 bases from V and 7 bases from J, the junction contained 5 bases not matched to a gene. Germline CDR1 SEHNR, CDR2 FQNEAQ (reference sequence). This CDR3 contains 13 residues. CDR3 protein: CASSSQGAIGYTF. Here the CDR3 DNA reads TGTGCCAGCAGCTCCCAGGGGGCGATTGGCTACACCTTC.

This clonotype was seen only once. The rearrangement links TRBV27 to TRBJ1-1; 7 bases are shared with TRBD1. The CDR3 is 14 amino acids. V was pared by 8 bases and J by 2 bases, with 8 bases of the junction left unmatched. Germline V gene sequence: CDR1 MNHEY, CDR2 SMNVEV (reference sequence). The CDR3 protein is CASPEQGPNTEAFF. DNA for the CDR3: TGTGCCAGCCCTGAACAGGGGCCCAACACTGAAGCTTTCTTT.

This clonotype has at least ten counts. This sequence joins TRBV30 and TRBJ2-5, with D hard to call. Trimming cost V 1 base and J 5 bases, with 5 bases left between them. The CDR3 totals 11 residues. Germline V gives CDR1 GTSNPN, CDR2 SVGIG (reference sequence). The CDR3 loop is CAWSDRETQYF. In nucleotides, the CDR3 is TGTGCCTGGAGTGATCGGGAGACCCAGTACTTC.

Notes on this clonotype: It may be a read error: a sequence one base away is much more abundant. V usage is TRBV5-1 and J usage is TRBJ1-5; no definite D call. Germline CDR1 and CDR2: SGHRS and YFSETQ. The CDR3 totals 12 residues. The chain's CDR3 is CANSLDRQPQHF. CDR3 DNA sequence: TGCGCCAACAGCTTGGACCGTCAGCCCCAGCATTTT.

This clonotype was seen only a few times. An end of the junction differs from the germline gene, which may be a read error. This chain links TRBV24-1 with TRBJ1-6, with D perhaps matching TRBD1 (6 bases). This CDR3 is 16 amino acids long. Germline V gives CDR1 KGHDR, CDR2 SFDVKD. The CDR3 bases are TGTGCCAGCAGTGTTGACAGGCGCCGATATAATTCACCCCTCCACTTT. Translated: CASSVDRRRYNSPLHF.

This clonotype was recorded at least ten times. This chain links TRBV7-2 with TRBJ2-5, with no clear D. CDR1 and CDR2 (germline): SGHTA, FQGNSA. This CDR3 is 15 amino acids long. V lost 3 bases and J 7 bases, leaving 18 bases between the germline ends. In DNA, the CDR3 is TGTGCCAGCAGCTTTGAGAGGATTGGGTTTAGGACCCAGTACTTC. Encoded protein: CASSFERIGFRTQYF.